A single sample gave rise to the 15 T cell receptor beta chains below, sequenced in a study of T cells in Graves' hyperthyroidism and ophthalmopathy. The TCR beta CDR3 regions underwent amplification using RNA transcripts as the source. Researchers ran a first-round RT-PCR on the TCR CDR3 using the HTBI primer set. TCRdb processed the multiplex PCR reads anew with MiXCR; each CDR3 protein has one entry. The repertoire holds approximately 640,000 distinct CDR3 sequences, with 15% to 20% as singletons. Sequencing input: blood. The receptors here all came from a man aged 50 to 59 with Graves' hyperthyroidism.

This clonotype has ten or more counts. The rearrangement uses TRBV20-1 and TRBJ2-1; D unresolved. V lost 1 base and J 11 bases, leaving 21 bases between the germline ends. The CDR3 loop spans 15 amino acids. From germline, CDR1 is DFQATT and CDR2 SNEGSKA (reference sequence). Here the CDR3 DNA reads TGCAGTGCTAGAGTAACACAAGCCTCGTTGGGCCAGCAGTTCTTC. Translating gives CSARVTQASLGQQFF.

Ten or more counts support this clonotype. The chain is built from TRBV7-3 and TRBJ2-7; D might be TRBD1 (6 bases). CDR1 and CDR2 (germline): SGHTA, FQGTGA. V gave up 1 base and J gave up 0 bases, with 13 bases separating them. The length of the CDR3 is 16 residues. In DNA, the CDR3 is TGTGCCAGCAGCTTAAAAGGGGACACCCTCTCCTACGAGCAGTACTTC. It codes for CASSLKGDTLSYEQYF.

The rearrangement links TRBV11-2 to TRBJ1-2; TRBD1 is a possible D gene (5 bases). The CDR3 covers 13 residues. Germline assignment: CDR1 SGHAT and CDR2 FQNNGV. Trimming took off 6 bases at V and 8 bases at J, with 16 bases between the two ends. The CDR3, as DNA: TGTGCCAGCAGTCCCGGGGGTACGGGAGGCTACACCTTC. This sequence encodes CASSPGGTGGYTF.

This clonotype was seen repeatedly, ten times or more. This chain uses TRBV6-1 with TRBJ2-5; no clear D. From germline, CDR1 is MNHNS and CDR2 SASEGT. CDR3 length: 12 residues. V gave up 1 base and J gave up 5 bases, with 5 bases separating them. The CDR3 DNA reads TGTGCCAGCAGTGAAGTTGGGGAGACCCAGTACTTC. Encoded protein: CASSEVGETQYF.

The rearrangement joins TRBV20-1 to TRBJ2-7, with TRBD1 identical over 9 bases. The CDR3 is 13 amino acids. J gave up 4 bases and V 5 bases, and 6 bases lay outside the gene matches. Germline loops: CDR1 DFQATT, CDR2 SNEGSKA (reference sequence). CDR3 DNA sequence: TGCAGTGCTCCCGGGACAGGGAAGTACGAGCAGTACTTC. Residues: CSAPGTGKYEQYF.

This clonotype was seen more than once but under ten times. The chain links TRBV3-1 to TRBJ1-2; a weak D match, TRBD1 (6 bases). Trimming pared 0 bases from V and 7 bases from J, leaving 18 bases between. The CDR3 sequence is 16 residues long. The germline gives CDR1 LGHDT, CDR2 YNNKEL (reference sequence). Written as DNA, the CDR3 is TGTGCCAGCAGCCAAGATGGGTCGGGCAGGGGCTCTGGCTACACCTTC. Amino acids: CASSQDGSGRGSGYTF.

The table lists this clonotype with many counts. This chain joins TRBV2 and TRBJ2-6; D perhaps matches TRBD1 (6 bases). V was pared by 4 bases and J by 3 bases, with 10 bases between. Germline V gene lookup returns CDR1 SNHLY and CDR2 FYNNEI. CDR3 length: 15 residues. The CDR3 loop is CASSVQGFGANVLTF. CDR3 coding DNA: TGTGCCAGCAGTGTGCAGGGGTTTGGGGCCAACGTCCTGACTTTC.

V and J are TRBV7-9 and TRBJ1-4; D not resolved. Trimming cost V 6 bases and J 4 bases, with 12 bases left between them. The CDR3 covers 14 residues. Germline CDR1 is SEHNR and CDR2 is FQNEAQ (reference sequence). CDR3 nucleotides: TGTGCCAGCAGAGCAGCCAGGTTTAATGAAAAACTGTTTTTT. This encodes CASRAARFNEKLFF.

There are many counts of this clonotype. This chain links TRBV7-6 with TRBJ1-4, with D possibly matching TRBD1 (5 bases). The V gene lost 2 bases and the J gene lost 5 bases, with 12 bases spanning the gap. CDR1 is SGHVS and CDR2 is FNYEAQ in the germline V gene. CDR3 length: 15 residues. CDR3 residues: CASSLNEGVNEKLFF. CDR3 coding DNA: TGTGCCAGCAGCTTAAACGAAGGGGTGAATGAAAAACTGTTTTTT.

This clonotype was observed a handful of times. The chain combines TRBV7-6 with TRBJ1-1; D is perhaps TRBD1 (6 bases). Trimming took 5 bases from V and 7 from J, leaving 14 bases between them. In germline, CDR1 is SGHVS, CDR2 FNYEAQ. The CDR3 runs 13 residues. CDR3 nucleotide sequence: TGTGCCAGCAGCCTGCAGGGGAGCGGTGAAGCTTTCTTT. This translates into CASSLQGSGEAFF.

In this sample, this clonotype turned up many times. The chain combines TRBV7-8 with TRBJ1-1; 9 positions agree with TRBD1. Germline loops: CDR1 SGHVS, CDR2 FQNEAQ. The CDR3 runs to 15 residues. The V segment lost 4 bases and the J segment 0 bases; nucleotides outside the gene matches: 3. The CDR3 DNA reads TGTGCCAGCAGCTCCAGGACAGGGGTGAACACTGAAGCTTTCTTT. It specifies CASSSRTGVNTEAFF.

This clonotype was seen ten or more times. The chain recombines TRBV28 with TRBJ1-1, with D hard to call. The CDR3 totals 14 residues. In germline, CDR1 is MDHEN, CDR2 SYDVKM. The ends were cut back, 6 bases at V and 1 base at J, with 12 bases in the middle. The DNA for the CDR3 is TGTGCCAGCAGCCCGGAGGAGGGGAACACTGAAGCTTTCTTT. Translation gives CASSPEEGNTEAFF.

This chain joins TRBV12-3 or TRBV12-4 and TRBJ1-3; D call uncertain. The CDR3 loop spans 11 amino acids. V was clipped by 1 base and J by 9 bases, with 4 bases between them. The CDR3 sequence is CASSLGITIYF. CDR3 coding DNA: TGTGCCAGCAGTTTAGGTATCACCATATATTTT.

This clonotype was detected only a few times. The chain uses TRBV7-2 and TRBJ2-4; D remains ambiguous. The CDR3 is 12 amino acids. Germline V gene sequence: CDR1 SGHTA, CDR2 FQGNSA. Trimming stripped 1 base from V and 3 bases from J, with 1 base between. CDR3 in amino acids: CASSLDKNIQYF. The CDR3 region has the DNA TGTGCCAGCAGCTTAGACAAAAACATTCAGTACTTC.

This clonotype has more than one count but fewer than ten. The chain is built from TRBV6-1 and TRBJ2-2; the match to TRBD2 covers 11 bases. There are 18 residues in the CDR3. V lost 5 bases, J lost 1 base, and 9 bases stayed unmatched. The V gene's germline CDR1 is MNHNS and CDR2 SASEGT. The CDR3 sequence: CASSLLAGTSGNTGELFF. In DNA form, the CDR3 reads TGTGCCAGCAGTCTCTTAGCAGGGACTAGCGGGAACACCGGGGAGCTGTTTTTT.